This T cell receptor beta chain was identified in a study of blood T cell repertoires in COVID-19. Overall study: Researchers got acute and convalescent COVID-19 samples from the United States, Italy and Spain. T cells, B-cell-depleted T cells, or PBMCs provided the cDNA or gDNA that served as material.

In the authors' methods: Reference gene primer amplification gave nucleated cell count estimates. The protocol was immunoSEQ multiplex PCR, while the TCRdb copy is restricted to in-frame clones and leaves out a portion. From that table come the V and J calls and clone size; the DNA was used to work out D and trimming. Among approximately 300,000 clones listed, 75% to 95% were seen once. The CDR3 runs 15 residues. Germline lookup yields CDR1 SGHNT and CDR2 YYREEE (reference sequence). V lost 1 base and J lost 6; bases outside the gene matches: 6. The sequence derives from a woman under 40 with COVID-19, enrolled during active disease. Specimen: peripheral blood. The J gene is TRBJ2-2, the V gene TRBV5-4, with 7 bases identical to TRBD2. The CDR3 region is CASSLSTSAPGELFF. In DNA form, the CDR3 reads TGTGCCAGCAGCTTGAGCACTAGCGCGCCCGGGGAGCTGTTTTTT.